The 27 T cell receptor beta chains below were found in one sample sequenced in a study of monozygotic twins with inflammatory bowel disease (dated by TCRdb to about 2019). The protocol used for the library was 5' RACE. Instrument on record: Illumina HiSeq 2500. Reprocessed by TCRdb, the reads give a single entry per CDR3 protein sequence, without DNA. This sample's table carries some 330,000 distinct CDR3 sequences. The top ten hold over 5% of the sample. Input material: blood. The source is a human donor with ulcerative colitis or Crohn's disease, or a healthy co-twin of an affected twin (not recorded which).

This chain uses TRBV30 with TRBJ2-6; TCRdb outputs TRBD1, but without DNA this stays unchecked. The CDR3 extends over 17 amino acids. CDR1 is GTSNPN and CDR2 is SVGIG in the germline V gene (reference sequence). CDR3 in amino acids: CAWSSDRGKSGANVLTF.

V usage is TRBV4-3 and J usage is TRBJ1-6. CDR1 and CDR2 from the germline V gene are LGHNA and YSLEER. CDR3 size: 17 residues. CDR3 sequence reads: CASSPNVSIEDGSPLHF.

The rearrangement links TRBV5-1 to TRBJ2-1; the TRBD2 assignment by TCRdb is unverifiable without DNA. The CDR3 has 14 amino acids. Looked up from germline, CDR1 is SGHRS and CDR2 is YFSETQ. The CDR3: CASRLAGDYNEQFF.

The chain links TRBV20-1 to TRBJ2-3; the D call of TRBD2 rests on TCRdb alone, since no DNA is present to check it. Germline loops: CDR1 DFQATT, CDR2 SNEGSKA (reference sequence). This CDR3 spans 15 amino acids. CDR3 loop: CSAYPIAGGPDTQYF.

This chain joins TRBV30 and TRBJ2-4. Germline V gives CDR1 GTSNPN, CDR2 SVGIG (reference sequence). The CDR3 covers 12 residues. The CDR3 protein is CAWSFGKNIQYF.

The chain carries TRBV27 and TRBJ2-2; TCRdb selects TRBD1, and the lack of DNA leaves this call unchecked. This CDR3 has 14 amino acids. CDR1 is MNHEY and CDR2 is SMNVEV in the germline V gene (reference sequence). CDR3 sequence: CASSLPGHGGELFF.

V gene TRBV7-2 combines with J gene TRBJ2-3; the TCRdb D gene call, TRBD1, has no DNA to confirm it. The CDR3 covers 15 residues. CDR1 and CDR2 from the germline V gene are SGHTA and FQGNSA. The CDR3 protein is CASSIDPARSPTQYF. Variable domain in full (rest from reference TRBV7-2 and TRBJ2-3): GAGVSQSPSNKVTEKGKDVELRCDPISGHTALYWYRQSLGQGLEFLIYFQGNSAPDKSGLPSDRFSAERTGGSVSTLTIQRTQQEDSAVYLCASSIDPARSPTQYFGPGTRLTVL.

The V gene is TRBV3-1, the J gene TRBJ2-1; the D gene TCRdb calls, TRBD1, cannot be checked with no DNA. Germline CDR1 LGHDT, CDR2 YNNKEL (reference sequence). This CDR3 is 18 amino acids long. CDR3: CASSQGRGRESSYNEQFF.

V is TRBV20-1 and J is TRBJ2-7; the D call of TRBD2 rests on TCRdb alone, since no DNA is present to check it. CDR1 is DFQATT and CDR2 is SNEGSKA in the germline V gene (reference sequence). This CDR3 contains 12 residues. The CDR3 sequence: CSASGSRYEQYF.

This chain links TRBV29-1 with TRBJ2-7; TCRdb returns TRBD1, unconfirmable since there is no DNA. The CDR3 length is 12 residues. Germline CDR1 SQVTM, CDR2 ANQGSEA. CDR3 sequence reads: CSVVGGGDEQYF.

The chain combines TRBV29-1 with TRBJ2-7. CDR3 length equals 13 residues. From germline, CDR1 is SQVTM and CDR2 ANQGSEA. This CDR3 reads CSVEMTHSYEQYF.

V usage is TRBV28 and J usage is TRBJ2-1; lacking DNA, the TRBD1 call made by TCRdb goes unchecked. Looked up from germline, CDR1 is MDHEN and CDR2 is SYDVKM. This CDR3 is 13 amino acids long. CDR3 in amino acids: CASTNTQGYEQLF.

The CDR3 spells CSALAGDTGELFF. The chain recombines TRBV20-1 with TRBJ2-2; TCRdb picks TRBD1, but there is no DNA to check that call. The CDR3 sequence is 13 residues long. CDR1 is DFQATT, CDR2 SNEGSKA, per germline (reference sequence).

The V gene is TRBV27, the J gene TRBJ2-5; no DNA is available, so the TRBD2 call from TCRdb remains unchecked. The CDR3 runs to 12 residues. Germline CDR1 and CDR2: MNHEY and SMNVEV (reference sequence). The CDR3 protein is CASSPTGQTQYF.

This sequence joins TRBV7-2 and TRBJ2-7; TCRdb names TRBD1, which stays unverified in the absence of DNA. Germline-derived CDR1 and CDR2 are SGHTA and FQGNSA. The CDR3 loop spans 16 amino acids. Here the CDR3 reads CASSYPRDRASYEQYF. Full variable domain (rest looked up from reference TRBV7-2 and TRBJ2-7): GAGVSQSPSNKVTEKGKDVELRCDPISGHTALYWYRQSLGQGLEFLIYFQGNSAPDKSGLPSDRFSAERTGGSVSTLTIQRTQQEDSAVYLCASSYPRDRASYEQYFGPGTRLTVT.

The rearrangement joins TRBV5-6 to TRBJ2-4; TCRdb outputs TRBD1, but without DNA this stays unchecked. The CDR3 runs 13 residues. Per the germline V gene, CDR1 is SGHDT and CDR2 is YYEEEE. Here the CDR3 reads CASRRDGINIQYF.

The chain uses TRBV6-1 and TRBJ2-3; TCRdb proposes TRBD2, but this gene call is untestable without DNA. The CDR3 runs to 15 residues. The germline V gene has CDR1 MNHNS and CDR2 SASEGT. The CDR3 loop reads CASSRGWASTDTQYF.

CDR3 region: CASSLVKLEQFF. V usage is TRBV5-6 and J usage is TRBJ2-1. The CDR3 covers 12 residues. The V gene's germline CDR1 is SGHDT and CDR2 YYEEEE.

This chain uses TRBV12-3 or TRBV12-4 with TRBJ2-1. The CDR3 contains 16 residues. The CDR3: CASSRTDVLHYNEQFF.

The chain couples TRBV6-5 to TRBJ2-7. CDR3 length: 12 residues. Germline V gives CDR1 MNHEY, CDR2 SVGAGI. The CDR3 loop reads CASRDSAYEQYF.

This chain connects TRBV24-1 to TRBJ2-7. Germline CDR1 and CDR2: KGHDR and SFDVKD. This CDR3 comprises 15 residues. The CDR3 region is CATSDSTRDSYEQYF.

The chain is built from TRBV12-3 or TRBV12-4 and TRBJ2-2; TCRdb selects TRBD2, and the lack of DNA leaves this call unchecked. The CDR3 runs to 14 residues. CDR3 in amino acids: CASNSRAYTGELFF.

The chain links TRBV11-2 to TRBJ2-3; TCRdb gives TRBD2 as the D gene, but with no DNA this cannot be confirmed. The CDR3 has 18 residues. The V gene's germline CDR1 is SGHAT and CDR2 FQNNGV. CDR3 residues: CASSFRLAGGSNTDTQYF.

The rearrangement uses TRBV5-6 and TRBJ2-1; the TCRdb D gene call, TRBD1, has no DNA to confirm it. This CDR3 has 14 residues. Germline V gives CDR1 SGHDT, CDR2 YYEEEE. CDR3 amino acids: CASSSSDRANEQFF.

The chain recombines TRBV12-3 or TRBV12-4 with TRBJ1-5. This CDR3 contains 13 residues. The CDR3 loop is CASSLGFGQPQHF.

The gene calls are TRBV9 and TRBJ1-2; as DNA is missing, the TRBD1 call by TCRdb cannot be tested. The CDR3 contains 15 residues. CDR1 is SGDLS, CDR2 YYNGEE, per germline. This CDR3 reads CASSVDVGVNYGYTF.

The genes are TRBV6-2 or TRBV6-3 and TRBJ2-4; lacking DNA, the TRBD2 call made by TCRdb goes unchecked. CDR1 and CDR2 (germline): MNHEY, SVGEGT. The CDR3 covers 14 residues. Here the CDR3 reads CASSYGPAKNIQYF.